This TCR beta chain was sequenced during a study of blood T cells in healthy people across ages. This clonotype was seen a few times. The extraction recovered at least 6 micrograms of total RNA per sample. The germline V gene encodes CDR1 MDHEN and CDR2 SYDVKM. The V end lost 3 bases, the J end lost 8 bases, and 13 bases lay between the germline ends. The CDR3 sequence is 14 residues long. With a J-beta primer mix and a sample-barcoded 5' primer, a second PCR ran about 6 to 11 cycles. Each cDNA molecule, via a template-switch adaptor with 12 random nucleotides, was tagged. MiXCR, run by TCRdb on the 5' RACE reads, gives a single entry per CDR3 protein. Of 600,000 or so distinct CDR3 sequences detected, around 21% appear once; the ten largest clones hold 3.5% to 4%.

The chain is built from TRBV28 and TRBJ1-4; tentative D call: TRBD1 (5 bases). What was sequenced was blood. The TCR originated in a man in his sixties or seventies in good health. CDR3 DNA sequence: TGTGCCAGCAGTTTCCAGGGACCCAGAGAAAAACTGTTTTTT. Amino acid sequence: CASSFQGPREKLFF.